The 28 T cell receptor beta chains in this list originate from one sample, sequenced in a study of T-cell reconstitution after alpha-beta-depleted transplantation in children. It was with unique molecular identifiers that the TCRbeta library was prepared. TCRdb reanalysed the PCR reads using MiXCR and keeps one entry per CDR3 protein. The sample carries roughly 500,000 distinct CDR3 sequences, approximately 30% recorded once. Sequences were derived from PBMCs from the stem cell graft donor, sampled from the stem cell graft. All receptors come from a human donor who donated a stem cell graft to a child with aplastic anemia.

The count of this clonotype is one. CDR3 in DNA: TGCAGTGCTAGATCCGACAGGGGGAGGGCCGGGGAGCTGTTTTTT. It codes for CSARSDRGRAGELFF. This rearrangement joins TRBV20-1 to TRBJ2-2; 9 nucleotides line up with TRBD1. V was pared by 2 bases and J by 6 bases, with 7 bases of the junction left unmatched. The CDR3 loop spans 15 amino acids. The germline CDR1 and CDR2 sequences are DFQATT and SNEGSKA (reference sequence).

DNA of the CDR3: TGCGCCAGCAGCCACCGGGACAGGGCGAACACTGAAGCTTTCTTT. Its protein product is CASSHRDRANTEAFF. The rearrangement links TRBV5-1 to TRBJ1-1; 9 bases are a match to TRBD1. The CDR3 is 15 residues long. From germline, CDR1 is SGHRS and CDR2 YFSETQ. The ends lost 4 bases at V and 1 base at J; junction bases unmatched: 5.

The CDR3 region is CSVEAWDRGTEAFF. The DNA of the CDR3 is TGCAGCGTTGAAGCGTGGGACAGGGGGACTGAAGCTTTCTTT. The genes are TRBV29-1 and TRBJ1-1, with 11 bases matching TRBD1. V lost 1 base and J lost 5; bases outside the gene matches: 3. Per germline, CDR1 SQVTM and CDR2 ANQGSEA. CDR3 length: 14 amino acids.

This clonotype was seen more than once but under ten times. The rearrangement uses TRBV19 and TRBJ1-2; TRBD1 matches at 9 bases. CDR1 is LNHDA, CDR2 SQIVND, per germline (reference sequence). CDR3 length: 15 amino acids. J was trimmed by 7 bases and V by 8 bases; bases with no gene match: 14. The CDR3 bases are TGTGCCAGTTCCACCCAGGGACAGGGTCTGGGTGGCTACACCTTC. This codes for CASSTQGQGLGGYTF. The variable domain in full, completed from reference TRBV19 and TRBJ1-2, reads DGGITQSPKYLFRKEGQNVTLSCEQNLNHDAMYWYRQDPGQGLRLIYYSQIVNDFQKGDIAEGYSVSREKKESFPLTVTSAQKNPTAFYLCASSTQGQGLGGYTFGSGTRLTVV.

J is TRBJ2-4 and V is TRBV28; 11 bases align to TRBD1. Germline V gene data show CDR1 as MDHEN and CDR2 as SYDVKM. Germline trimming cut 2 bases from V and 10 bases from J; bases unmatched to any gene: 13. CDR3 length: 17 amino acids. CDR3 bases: TGTGCCAGCAGTTTAGGGGCAATCGGGACAGGGGGAGATATTCAGTACTTC. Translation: CASSLGAIGTGGDIQYF. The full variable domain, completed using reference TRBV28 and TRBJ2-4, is DVKVTQSSRYLVKRTGEKVFLECVQDMDHENMFWYRQDPGLGLRLIYFSYDVKMKEKGDIPEGYSVSREKKERFSLILESASTNQTSMYLCASSLGAIGTGGDIQYFGAGTRLSVL.

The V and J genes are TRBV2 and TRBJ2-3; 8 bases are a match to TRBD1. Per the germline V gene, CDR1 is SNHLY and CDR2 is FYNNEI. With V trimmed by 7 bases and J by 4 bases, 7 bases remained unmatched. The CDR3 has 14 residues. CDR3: CASNRDRRADTQYF. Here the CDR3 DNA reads TGTGCCAGCAATAGGGACAGGAGGGCAGATACGCAGTATTTT.

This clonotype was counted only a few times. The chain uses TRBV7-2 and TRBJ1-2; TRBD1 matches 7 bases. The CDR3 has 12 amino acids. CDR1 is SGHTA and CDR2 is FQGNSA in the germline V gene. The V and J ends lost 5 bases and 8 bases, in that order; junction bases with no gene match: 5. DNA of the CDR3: TGTGCCAGCAGCCCTGGGACAGCGGGCTACACCTTC. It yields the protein CASSPGTAGYTF.

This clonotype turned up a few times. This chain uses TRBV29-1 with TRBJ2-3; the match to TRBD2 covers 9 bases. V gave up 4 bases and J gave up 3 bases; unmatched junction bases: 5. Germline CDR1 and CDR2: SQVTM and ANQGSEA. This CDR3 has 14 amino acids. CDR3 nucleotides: TGCAGCGTTGGGGCAGCGGGAGGTACAGATACGCAGTATTTT. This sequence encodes CSVGAAGGTDTQYF.

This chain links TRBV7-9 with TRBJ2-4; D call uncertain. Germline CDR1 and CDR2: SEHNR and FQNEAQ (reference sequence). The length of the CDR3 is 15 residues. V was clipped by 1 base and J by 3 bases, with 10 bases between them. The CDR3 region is CASSLGSPLKNIQYF. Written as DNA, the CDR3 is TGTGCCAGCAGCTTAGGCTCACCCCTCAAAAACATTCAGTACTTC.

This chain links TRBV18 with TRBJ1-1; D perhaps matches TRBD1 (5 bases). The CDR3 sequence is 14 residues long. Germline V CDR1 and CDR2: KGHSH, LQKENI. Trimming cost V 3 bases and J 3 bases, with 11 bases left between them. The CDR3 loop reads CASSPGGRDTEAFF. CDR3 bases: TGTGCCAGCTCACCGGGGGGACGTGACACTGAAGCTTTCTTT. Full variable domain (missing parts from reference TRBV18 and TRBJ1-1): NAGVMQNPRHLVRRRGQEARLRCSPMKGHSHVYWYRQLPEEGLKFMVYLQKENIIDESGMPKERFSAEFPKEGPSILRIQQVVRGDSAAYFCASSPGGRDTEAFFGQGTRLTVV.

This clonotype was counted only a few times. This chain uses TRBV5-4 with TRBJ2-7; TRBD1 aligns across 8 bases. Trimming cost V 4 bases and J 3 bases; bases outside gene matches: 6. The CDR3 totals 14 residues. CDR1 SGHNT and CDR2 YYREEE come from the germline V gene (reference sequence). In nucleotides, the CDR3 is TGTGCCAGCAGCCCAAGACAGGGGAACTACGAGCAGTACTTC. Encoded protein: CASSPRQGNYEQYF.

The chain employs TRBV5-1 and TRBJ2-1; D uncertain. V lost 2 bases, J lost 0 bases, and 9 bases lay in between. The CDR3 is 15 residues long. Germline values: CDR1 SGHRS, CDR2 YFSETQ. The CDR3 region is CASSFQSSSYNEQFF. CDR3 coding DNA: TGCGCCAGCAGCTTCCAGAGCAGCTCCTACAATGAGCAGTTCTTC.

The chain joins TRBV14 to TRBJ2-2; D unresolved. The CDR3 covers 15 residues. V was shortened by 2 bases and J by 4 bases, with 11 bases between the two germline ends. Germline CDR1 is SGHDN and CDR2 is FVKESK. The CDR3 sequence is CASSQWAAGTGELFF. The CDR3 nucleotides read TGTGCCAGCAGCCAATGGGCCGCCGGCACCGGGGAGCTGTTTTTT.

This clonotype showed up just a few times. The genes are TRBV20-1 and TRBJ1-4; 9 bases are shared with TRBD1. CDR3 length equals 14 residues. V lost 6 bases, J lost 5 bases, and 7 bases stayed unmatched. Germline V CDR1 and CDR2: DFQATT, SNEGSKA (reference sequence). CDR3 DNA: TGCAGTGCGTCCCGCGGGACAGGGAATGAAAAACTGTTTTTT. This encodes CSASRGTGNEKLFF.

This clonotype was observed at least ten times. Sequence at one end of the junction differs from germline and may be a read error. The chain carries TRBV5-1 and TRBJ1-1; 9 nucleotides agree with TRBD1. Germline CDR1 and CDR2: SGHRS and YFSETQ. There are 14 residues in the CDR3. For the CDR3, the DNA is TGTGCCAGCAGTTCGGGACAGGGGAACACTGAAGCTTTCTTT. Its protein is CASSSGQGNTEAFF. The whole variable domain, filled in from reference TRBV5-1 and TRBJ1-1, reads KAGVTQTPRYLIKTRGQQVTLSCSPISGHRSVSWYQQTPGQGLQFLFEYFSETQRNKGNFPGRFSGRQFSNSRSEMNVSTLELGDSALYLCASSSGQGNTEAFFGQGTRLTVV.

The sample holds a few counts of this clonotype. CDR3 DNA: TGTGCCAGCACCTATAGCGGGAGTGTCTACGAGCAGTACTTC. Translation: CASTYSGSVYEQYF. V is TRBV12-3 or TRBV12-4 and J is TRBJ2-7; the match to TRBD2 covers 9 bases. The J segment lost 3 bases and the V segment lost 7 bases, leaving 7 bases of the junction unmatched. The CDR3 runs 14 residues.

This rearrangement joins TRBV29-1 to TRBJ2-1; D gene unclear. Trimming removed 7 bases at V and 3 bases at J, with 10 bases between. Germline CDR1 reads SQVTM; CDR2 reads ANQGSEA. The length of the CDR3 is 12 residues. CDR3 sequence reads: CSGRVSYNEQFF. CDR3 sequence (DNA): TGCAGCGGCCGGGTGAGCTACAATGAGCAGTTCTTC.

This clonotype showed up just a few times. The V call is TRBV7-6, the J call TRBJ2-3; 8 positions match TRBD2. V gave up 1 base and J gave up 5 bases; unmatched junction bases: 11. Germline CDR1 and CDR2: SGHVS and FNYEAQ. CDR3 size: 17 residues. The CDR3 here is CASSLGVQAGVVDTQYF. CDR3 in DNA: TGTGCCAGCAGCTTAGGGGTCCAAGCGGGAGTGGTAGATACGCAGTATTTT.

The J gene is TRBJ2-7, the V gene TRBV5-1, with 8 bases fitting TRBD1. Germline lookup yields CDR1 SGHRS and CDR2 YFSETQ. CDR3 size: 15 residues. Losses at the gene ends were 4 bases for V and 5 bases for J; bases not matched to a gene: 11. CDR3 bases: TGCGCCAGCAGCCTGGGTACAGGGGGAGACCACGAGCAGTACGTC. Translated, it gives CASSLGTGGDHEQYV.

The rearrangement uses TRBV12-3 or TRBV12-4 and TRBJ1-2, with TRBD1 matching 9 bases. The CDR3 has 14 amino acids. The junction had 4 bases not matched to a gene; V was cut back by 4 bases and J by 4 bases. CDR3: CASSYRGQGYGYTF. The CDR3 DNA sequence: TGTGCCAGCAGTTACAGGGGGCAGGGCTATGGCTACACCTTC.

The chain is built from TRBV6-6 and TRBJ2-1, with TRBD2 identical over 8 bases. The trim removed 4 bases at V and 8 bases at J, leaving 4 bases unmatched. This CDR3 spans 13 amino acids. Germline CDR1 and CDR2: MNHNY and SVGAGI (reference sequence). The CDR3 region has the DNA TGTGCCAGCAGTTTCGCGGGAGGCTATGAGCAGTTCTTC. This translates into CASSFAGGYEQFF.

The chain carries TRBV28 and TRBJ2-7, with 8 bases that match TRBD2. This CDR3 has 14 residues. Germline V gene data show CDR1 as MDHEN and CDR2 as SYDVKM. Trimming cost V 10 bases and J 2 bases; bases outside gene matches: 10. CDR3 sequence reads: CATGSGKAPYEQYF. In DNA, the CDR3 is TGTGCCACCGGTAGCGGGAAGGCACCCTACGAGCAGTACTTC.

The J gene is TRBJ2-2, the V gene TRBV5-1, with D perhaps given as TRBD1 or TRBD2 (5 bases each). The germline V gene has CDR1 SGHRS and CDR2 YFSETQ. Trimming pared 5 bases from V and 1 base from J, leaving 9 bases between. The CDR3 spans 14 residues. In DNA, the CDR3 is TGCGCCAGCAGGTGGGACGGGAACACCGGGGAGCTGTTTTTT. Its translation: CASRWDGNTGELFF.

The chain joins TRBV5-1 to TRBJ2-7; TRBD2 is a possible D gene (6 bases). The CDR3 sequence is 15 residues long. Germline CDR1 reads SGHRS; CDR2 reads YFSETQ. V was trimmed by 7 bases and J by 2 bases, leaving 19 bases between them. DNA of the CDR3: TGCGCCAGCGGGATGGGCGGGGCGGTTACCTACGAGCAGTACTTC. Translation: CASGMGGAVTYEQYF.

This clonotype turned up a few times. The DNA of the CDR3 is TGTGCCAGCAGCGAGAACCCAGGACAGGACCCTACCTACGAGCAGTACTTC. Translating gives CASSENPGQDPTYEQYF. The rearrangement links TRBV9 to TRBJ2-7, with TRBD1 matching over 7 bases. V lost 3 bases and J lost 2; bases outside the gene matches: 14. Germline CDR1 is SGDLS and CDR2 is YYNGEE. The CDR3 is 17 amino acids.

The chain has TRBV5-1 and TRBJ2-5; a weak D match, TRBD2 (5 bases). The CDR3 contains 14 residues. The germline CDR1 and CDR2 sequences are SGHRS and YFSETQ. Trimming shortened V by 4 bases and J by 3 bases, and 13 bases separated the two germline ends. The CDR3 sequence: CASSVRTGEETQYF. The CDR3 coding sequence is TGCGCCAGCAGCGTCAGGACTGGGGAAGAGACCCAGTACTTC.

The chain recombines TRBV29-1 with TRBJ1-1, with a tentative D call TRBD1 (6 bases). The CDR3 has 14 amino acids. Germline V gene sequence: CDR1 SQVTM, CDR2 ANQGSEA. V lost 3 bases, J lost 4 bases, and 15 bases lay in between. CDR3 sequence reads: CSVEKGQPSTEAFF. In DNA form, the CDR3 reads TGCAGCGTTGAGAAGGGACAACCGAGCACTGAAGCTTTCTTT. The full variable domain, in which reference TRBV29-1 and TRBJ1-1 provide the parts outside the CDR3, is SAVISQKPSRDICQRGTSLTIQCQVDSQVTMMFWYRQQPGQSLTLIATANQGSEATYESGFVIDKFPISRPNLTFSTLTVSNMSPEDSSIYLCSVEKGQPSTEAFFGQGTRLTVV.

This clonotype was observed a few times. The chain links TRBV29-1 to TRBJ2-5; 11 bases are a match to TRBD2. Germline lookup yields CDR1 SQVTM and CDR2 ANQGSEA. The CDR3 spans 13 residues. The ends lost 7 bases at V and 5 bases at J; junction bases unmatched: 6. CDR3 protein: CSGLLAGVETQYF. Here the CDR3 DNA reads TGCAGCGGACTACTAGCGGGAGTGGAGACCCAGTACTTC. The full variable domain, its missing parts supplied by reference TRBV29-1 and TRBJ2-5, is SAVISQKPSRDICQRGTSLTIQCQVDSQVTMMFWYRQQPGQSLTLIATANQGSEATYESGFVIDKFPISRPNLTFSTLTVSNMSPEDSSIYLCSGLLAGVETQYFGPGTRLLVL.